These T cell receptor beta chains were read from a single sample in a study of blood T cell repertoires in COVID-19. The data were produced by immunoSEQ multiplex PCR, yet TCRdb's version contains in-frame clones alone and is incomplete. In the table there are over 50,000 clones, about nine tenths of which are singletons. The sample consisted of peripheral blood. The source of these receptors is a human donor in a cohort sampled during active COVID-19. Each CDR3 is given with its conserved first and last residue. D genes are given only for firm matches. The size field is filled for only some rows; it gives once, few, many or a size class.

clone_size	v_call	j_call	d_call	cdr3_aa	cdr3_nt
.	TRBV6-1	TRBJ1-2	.	CASSEQGFKGDGYTF	TGTGCCAGCAGTGAACAGGGCTTTAAGGGTGATGGCTACACCTTC
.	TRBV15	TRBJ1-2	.	CATSGLPSNYGYTF	TGTGCCACCAGCGGGCTACCCTCTAACTATGGCTACACCTTC
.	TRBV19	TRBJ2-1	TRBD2	CASSIPWGRADEQFF	TGTGCCAGTAGTATCCCGTGGGGGAGGGCAGATGAGCAGTTCTTC
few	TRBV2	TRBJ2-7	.	CASTGQPAYEQYF	TGTGCCAGCACGGGACAACCGGCCTACGAGCAGTACTTC
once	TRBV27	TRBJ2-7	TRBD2	CASSFGGGYEQYF	TGTGCCAGCAGTTTTGGGGGGGGCTACGAGCAGTACTTC
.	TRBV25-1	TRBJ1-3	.	CASGEWDTIYF	TGTGCCAGCGGGGAGTGGGACACCATATATTTT
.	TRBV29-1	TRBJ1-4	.	CSVVGIANEKLFF	TGCAGCGTGGTGGGCATAGCTAATGAAAAACTGTTTTTT
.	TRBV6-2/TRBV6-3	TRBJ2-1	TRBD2	CASSSRGGAFEQFF	TGTGCCAGCAGTTCCCGCGGGGGGGCTTTTGAGCAGTTCTTC
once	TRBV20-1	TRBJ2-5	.	CSASFASLKAQYF	TGCAGTGCTAGTTTTGCTAGCTTGAAGGCCCAGTACTTC
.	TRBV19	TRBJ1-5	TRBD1	CASRQDRDQPQHF	TGTGCCAGTAGGCAAGACAGGGATCAGCCCCAGCATTTT
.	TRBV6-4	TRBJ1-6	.	CASSYTIYSPLHF	TGTGCCAGCAGTTATACTATCTATTCACCCCTCCACTTT
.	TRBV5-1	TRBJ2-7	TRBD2	CASSSGLAGEGEQYF	TGCGCCAGCAGCTCCGGACTAGCGGGAGAGGGGGAGCAGTACTTC
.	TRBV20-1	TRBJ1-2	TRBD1	CSASARDRVHYGYTF	TGCAGTGCTAGTGCCCGGGACAGGGTACACTATGGCTACACCTTC
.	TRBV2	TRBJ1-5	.	CASSEWDISNQPQHF	TGTGCCAGCAGTGAATGGGACATTAGCAATCAGCCCCAGCATTTT
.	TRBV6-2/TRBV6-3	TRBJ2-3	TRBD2	CASSYSAGEGRADTQYF	TGTGCCAGCAGTTACTCCGCGGGAGAGGGGCGGGCAGATACGCAGTATTTT
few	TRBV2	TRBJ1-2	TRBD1	CASSEDRSYGYTF	TGTGCCAGCAGTGAGGACAGGAGCTATGGCTACACCTTC
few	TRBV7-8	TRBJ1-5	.	CASRPGGGQPQHF	TGTGCCAGCAGGCCGGGGGGTGGTCAGCCCCAGCATTTT
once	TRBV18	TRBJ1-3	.	CASSPATGPGNTIYF	TGTGCCAGCTCACCCGCGACAGGTCCAGGAAACACCATATATTTT
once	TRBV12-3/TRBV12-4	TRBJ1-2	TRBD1	CASSLGDSYGYTF	TGTGCCAGCAGTTTAGGGGACAGCTATGGCTACACCTTC
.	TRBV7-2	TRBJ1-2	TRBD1	CASSFRQGNYTF	TGTGCCAGCAGCTTTCGACAGGGCAACTACACCTTC
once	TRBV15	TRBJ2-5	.	CATSSYSGVGETQYF	TGTGCCACCAGCAGTTACTCAGGGGTTGGAGAGACCCAGTACTTC
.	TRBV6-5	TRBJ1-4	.	CASSFDETSLKLFF	TGTGCCAGCAGTTTTGACGAGACTTCCCTAAAACTGTTTTTT
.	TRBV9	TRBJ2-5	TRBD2	CASSAIGTSGSLETQYF	TGTGCCAGCAGCGCGATCGGGACTAGCGGGAGTTTGGAGACCCAGTACTTC
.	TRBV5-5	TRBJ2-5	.	CASSFGGETQYF	TGTGCCAGCAGTTTCGGAGGGGAGACCCAGTACTTC
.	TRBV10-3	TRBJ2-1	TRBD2	CAINSGRVGLPNEQFF	TGTGCCATCAACAGCGGGAGAGTGGGTTTACCAAATGAGCAGTTCTTC
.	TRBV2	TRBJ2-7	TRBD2	CASSDSRERIAGGPGEQYF	TGTGCCAGCAGTGATAGCAGGGAAAGGATAGCGGGGGGGCCGGGTGAGCAGTACTTC
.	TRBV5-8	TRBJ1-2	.	CASSLVMAGHGYTF	TGTGCCAGCAGCTTGGTCATGGCAGGGCATGGCTACACCTTC
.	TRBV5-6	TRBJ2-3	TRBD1	CASSSTGEGDTQYF	TGTGCCAGCAGCTCAACAGGGGAAGGAGATACGCAGTATTTT
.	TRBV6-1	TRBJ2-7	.	CASSDRLSSGPYEQYF	TGTGCCAGCAGTGACCGTCTAAGTAGCGGCCCCTACGAGCAGTACTTC
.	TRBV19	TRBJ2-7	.	CASSFATGASYEQYF	TGTGCCAGTAGTTTCGCTACAGGAGCCAGCTACGAGCAGTACTTC
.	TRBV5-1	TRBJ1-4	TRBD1	CASSWDSNEKLFF	TGCGCCAGCAGCTGGGACAGCAATGAAAAACTGTTTTTT
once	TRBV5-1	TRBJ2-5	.	CASSLEGRAGETQYF	TGCGCCAGCAGCTTGGAGGGCAGGGCGGGGGAGACCCAGTACTTC
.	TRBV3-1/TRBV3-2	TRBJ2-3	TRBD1	CASRPTGGTDTQYF	TGTGCCAGCAGGCCCACAGGGGGCACAGATACGCAGTATTTT
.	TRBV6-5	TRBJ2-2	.	CATRGDRYTGELFF	TGTGCCACCAGAGGTGACAGGTACACCGGGGAGCTGTTTTTT
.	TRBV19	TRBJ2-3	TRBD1	CASSIGRQGADTQYF	TGTGCCAGTAGTATAGGTCGACAGGGGGCAGATACGCAGTATTTT
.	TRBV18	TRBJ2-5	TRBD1	CASSPTGGMRETQYF	TGTGCCAGCTCCCCGACAGGGGGCATGAGGGAGACCCAGTACTTC
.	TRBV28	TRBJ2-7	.	CASSSSFREQYF	.
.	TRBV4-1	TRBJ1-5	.	CASSQEYGGSNQPQHF	TGCGCCAGCAGCCAAGAGTACGGGGGGAGCAATCAGCCCCAGCATTTT
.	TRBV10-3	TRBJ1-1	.	CAISEKDGQNTEAFF	TGTGCCATCAGTGAGAAAGACGGACAGAACACTGAAGCTTTCTTT
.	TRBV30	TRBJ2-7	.	CAGEIGGRYEQYF	TGTGCCGGGGAGATAGGAGGGCGTTACGAGCAGTACTTC
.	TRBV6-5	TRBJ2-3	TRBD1	CASWGGTGYTDTQYF	TGTGCCAGCTGGGGGGGGACAGGGTACACAGATACGCAGTATTTT
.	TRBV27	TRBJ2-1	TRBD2	CASSLVAGDSYNEQFF	TGTGCCAGCAGTTTAGTAGCGGGGGATTCCTACAATGAGCAGTTCTTC
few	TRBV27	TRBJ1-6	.	CASSPSWTIGSPLHF	TGTGCCAGCAGTCCTAGTTGGACAATTGGCTCACCCCTCCACTTT
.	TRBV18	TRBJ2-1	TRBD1	CASSITGTGHNEQFF	TGTGCCAGCTCAATCACCGGGACAGGGCACAATGAGCAGTTCTTC
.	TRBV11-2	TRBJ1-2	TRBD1	CASSPLKIGLRGNGYGYTF	TGTGCCAGCAGCCCCCTCAAAATTGGGCTCAGGGGGAATGGCTATGGCTACACCTTC
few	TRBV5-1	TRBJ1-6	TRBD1	CASSEGANSPLHF	TGCGCCAGCAGTGAGGGGGCCAATTCACCCCTCCACTTT
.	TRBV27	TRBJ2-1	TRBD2	CASSLSGGGIYNEQFF	TGTGCCAGCAGTTTATCTGGCGGGGGGATTTACAATGAGCAGTTCTTC
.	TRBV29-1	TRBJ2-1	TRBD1	CSVGDRSNEQFF	TGCAGCGTTGGGGACAGGAGCAATGAGCAGTTCTTC
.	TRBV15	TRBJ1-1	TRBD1	CATRGRDRGSSDTEAFF	TGTGCCACCAGGGGCCGGGACAGGGGATCTTCGGACACTGAAGCTTTCTTT
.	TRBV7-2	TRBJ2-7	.	CASSLGRLTYEQYF	TGTGCCAGCAGCTTAGGTCGTCTAACCTACGAGCAGTACTTC
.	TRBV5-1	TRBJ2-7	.	CASSNGTVPYEQYF	TGCGCCAGCAGCAATGGGACTGTACCCTACGAGCAGTACTTC
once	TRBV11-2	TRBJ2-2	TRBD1	CASSARTGDGRTGELFF	TGTGCCAGCAGCGCCCGCACAGGGGATGGTAGGACCGGGGAGCTGTTTTTT
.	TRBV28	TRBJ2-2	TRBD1	CASTRGRSTGELFF	TGTGCCAGCACAAGGGGGCGCAGCACCGGGGAGCTGTTTTTT
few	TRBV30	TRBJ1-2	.	CAWSVGGRYGYTF	TGTGCCTGGAGTGTCGGGGGTAGATATGGCTACACCTTC
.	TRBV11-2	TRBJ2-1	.	CASSLSRLLPYNEQFF	TGTGCCAGCAGCTTATCCCGACTGCTTCCCTACAATGAGCAGTTCTTC
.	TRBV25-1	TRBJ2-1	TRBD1	CASSPTGVPYNEQFF	TGTGCCAGCAGTCCAACAGGGGTTCCCTACAATGAGCAGTTCTTC